Each of the 7 T cell receptor beta chains below was sequenced from the same sample in a study of tumor and adjacent non-tumor tissue in lung cancer. No cell sorting was done before RNA was extracted from the tissue. TCRbeta libraries were built with three rounds of nested PCR, modified from ARM-PCR. TCRdb called the multiplex PCR reads again in MiXCR, with one record for every CDR3 protein. This table holds about 93,000 distinct CDR3 sequences, about 61% found once. Sequencing used lung tumor tissue. These receptors were obtained from a man in his 70s with non-small cell lung cancer.

Concerning this clonotype: The junction shows a germline mismatch at one end, possibly a read error. This chain connects TRBV11-3 to TRBJ2-1; D possibly corresponds to TRBD1 (6 bases). CDR1 is SGHNT, CDR2 YENEEA, per germline. The CDR3 is 14 residues long. CDR3 DNA sequence: TGTGCCAGCAGTTCCAGGGGCCGTCTCAGTGAGCTGTTCTTC. Translated, it gives CASSSRGRLSELFF.

This clonotype was seen a few times. Likely a read error: the CDR3 ends without its conserved phenylalanine or tryptophan. No DNA is shown, since the ends of the CDR3 on it are uncertain; the CDR3 is the one TCRdb lists. The chain is built from TRBV11-2 and TRBJ1-1; the table's D gene call, TRBD1, was not cross checked with the DNA. Both ends counted, the CDR3 spans 13 residues. From germline, CDR1 is SGHAT and CDR2 FQNNGV. The CDR3 region is CASSSRGYTEASS.

In the case of this clonotype: This CDR3 fails to terminate in the conserved phenylalanine or tryptophan, so it likely reflects a read error. The CDR3 loop reads CACSIAGGVYEQYL. In nucleotides, the CDR3 is TGTGCCTGCAGTATAGCGGGAGGCGTGTACGAGCAGTACCTC. The chain joins TRBV11-2 to TRBJ2-7; 10 bases agree with TRBD2. The CDR3 consists of 14 residues. The germline V gene encodes CDR1 SGHAT and CDR2 FQNNGV.

V gene TRBV21-1 combines with J gene TRBJ2-5. TRBV21-1 is shown as a pseudogene. The CDR3 runs 15 residues. CDR3 in amino acids: CASSKEEQPQETQYF. The CDR3 coding sequence is TGTGCCAGCAGCAAAGAGGAGCAGCCCCAAGAGACCCAGTACTTC.

A remark on this clonotype: A junction boundary mismatches the germline segment, possibly from a read error. The chain recombines TRBV11-1 with TRBJ2-5; 9 bases are a match to TRBD1. Germline CDR1 SGHAT, CDR2 FQDESV (reference sequence). The CDR3 contains 15 residues. CDR3 DNA: TGTGCCAGCAACCTCCGGGACAGGGTTTTTGAGACCCAGCACTTC. This codes for CASNLRDRVFETQHF. Filled out from reference TRBV11-1 and TRBJ2-5, the complete variable domain reads EAEVAQSPRYKITEKSQAVAFWCDPISGHATLYWYRQILGQGPELLVQFQDESVVDDSQLPKDRFSAERLKGVDSTLKIQPAELGDSAMYLCASNLRDRVFETQHFGPGTRLLVL.

A word on this clonotype: Given the absence of the conserved phenylalanine or tryptophan at the CDR3 end, a read error is likely. The DNA is omitted, as the CDR3 cannot be located on it reliably, and the CDR3 follows TCRdb's listing. The J gene is TRBJ2-7, the V gene TRBV11-2; TRBD1 was called by the table and not checked on the DNA. The CDR3 contains 15 residues when both ends are counted. The V gene's germline CDR1 is SGHAT and CDR2 FQNNGV. CDR3 protein: CASSLDLAWGSGRYL.

The chain is built from TRBV11-2 and TRBJ2-2, with a tentative D call TRBD2 (5 bases). Per germline, CDR1 SGHAT and CDR2 FQNNGV. The V gene lost 2 bases and the J gene lost 6 bases, with 7 bases spanning the gap. The CDR3 is 13 residues long. CDR3 nucleotides: TGTGCCAGCAGCTTAAAGGGAGCCGGGGAGCTGTTTTTT. This encodes CASSLKGAGELFF.